This T cell receptor (beta chain) was obtained from a study of radiation and T cells in renal cell carcinoma. Profiled with immunoSEQ multiplex PCR; TCRdb holds only in-frame clones, not every one. Here the sample spans 150,000 or so clones, about nine tenths being singletons. The V end was cut by 2 bases, the J end by 1 base, with 18 bases between. Germline V gene sequence: CDR1 SGHTA, CDR2 FQGNSA. The CDR3 spans 18 residues. Remarks on this clone: The antigen is undetermined.

General observations from the study: Top tumor clonotypes rose in blood 2 weeks post-radiation, then contracted.

Sample time point: baseline pretreatment blood. Specified treatment: 15 Gy SBRT to primary tumor, nephrectomy 4 weeks later. The chain links TRBV7-2 to TRBJ2-4; D may be TRBD2 (7 bases). The receptor was isolated from a woman aged 70-85 years with renal cell carcinoma. Material: blood, obtained from a patient whose treatment included radiotherapy and nephrectomy. The CDR3 reads CASSLRASGGSAKNIQYF. Here the CDR3 DNA reads TGTGCCAGCAGCTTAAGAGCTTCGGGGGGCTCGGCCAAAAACATTCAGTACTTC.